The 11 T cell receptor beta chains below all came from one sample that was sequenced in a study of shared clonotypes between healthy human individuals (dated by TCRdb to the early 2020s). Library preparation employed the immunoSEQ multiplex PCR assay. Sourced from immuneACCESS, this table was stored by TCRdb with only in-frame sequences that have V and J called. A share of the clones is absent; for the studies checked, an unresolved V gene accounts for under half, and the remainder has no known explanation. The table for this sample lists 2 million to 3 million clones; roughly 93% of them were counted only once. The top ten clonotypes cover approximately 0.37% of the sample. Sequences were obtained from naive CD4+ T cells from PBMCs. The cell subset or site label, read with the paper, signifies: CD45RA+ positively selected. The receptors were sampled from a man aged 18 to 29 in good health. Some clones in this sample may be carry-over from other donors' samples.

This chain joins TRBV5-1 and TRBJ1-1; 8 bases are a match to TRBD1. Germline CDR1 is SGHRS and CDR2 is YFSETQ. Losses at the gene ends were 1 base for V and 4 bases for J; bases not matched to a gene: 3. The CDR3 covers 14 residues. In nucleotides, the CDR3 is TGCGCCAGCAGCTTGACGACAGGGGCCACTGAAGCTTTCTTT. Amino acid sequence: CASSLTTGATEAFF.

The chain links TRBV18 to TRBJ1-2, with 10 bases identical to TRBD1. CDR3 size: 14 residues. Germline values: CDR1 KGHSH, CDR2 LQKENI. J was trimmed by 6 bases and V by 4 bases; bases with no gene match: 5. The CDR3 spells CASSQTGQGNGYTF. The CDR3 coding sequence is TGTGCCAGCTCACAAACGGGACAGGGGAATGGCTACACCTTC. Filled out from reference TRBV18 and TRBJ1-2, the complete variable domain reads NAGVMQNPRHLVRRRGQEARLRCSPMKGHSHVYWYRQLPEEGLKFMVYLQKENIIDESGMPKERFSAEFPKEGPSILRIQQVVRGDSAAYFCASSQTGQGNGYTFGSGTRLTVV.

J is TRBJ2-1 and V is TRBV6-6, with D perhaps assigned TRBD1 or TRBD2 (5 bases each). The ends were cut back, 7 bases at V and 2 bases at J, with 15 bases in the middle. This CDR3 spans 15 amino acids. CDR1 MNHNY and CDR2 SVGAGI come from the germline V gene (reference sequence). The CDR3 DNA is TGTGCCAGCACCCCTTTGGGACCGGCCTACAATGAGCAGTTCTTC. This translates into CASTPLGPAYNEQFF.

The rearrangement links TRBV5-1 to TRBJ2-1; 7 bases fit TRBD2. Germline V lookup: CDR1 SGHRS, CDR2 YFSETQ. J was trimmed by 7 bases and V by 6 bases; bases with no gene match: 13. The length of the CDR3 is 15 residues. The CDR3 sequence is CASTPTGGGENEQFF. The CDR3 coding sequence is TGCGCCAGCACTCCGACCGGGGGAGGGGAGAATGAGCAGTTCTTC.

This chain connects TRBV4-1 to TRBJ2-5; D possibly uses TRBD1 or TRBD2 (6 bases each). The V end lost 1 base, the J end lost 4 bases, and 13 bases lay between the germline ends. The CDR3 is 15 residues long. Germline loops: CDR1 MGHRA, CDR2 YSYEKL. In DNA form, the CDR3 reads TGCGCCAGCAGCCAAGTACCAGGAGGGGGAGAGACCCAGTACTTC. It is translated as CASSQVPGGGETQYF.

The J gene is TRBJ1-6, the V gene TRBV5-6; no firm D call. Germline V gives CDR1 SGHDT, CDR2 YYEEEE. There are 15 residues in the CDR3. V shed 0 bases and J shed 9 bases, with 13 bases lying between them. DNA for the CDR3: TGTGCCAGCAGCTTGGAATTGGGTTCAGGTTCACCCCTCCACTTT. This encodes CASSLELGSGSPLHF.

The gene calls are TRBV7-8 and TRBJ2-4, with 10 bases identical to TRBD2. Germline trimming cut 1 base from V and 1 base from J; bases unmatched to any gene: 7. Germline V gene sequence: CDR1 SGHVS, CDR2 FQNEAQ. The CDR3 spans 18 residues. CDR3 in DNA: TGTGCCAGCAGCTTAGGCCCCCTAGCGGGAGCTGCCAAAAACATTCAGTACTTC. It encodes CASSLGPLAGAAKNIQYF.

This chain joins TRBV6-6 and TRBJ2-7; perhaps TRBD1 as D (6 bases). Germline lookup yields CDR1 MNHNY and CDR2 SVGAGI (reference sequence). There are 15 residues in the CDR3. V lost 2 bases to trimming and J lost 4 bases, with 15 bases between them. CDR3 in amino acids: CASSYLPQGLYEQYF. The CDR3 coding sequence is TGTGCCAGCAGTTACCTTCCCCAGGGGCTTTACGAGCAGTACTTC.

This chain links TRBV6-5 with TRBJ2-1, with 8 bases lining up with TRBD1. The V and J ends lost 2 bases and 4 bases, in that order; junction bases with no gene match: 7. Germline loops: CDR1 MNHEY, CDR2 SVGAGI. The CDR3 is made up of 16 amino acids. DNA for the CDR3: TGTGCCAGCAGTTACCAATACGGGGACAGGTACAATGAGCAGTTCTTC. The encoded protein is CASSYQYGDRYNEQFF.

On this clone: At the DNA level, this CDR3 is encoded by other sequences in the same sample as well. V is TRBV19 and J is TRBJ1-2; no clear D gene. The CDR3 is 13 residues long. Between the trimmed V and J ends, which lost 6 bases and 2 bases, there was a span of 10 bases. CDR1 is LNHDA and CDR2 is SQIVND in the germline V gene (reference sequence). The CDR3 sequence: CASSRTANYGYTF. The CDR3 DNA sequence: TGTGCCAGTAGCCGGACTGCCAACTATGGCTACACCTTC.

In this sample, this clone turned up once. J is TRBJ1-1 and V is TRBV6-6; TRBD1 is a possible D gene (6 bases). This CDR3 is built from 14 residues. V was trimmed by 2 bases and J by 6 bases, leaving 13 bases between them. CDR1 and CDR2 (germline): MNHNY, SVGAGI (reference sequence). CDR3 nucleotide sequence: TGTGCCAGCAGTTACGGGCAGGGGATCGCTGAAGCTTTCTTT. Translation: CASSYGQGIAEAFF.